A single sample gave rise to the 2 T cell receptor beta chains below, sequenced in a study of T cell changes during pregnancy in multiple sclerosis. Measured with immunoSEQ multiplex PCR; TCRdb has only the in-frame clones, and not every one. The data show roughly 62,000 clones, with 89% seen just once and around 2.3% held by the top ten. The material was peripheral blood, obtained in the first trimester of pregnancy. Receptors were obtained from a female donor with multiple sclerosis, enrolled in a pregnancy study.

The rearrangement uses TRBV13 and TRBJ1-4, with 7 nucleotides matching TRBD1. The V and J ends lost 5 bases and 7 bases, in that order; junction bases with no gene match: 13. Germline CDR1 reads PRHDT; CDR2 reads FYEKMQ (reference sequence). CDR3 length equals 16 residues. For the CDR3, the DNA is TGTGCCAGCAGCCACAACCGAGGGGGCCGGGTTGAAAAACTGTTTTTT. This translates into CASSHNRGGRVEKLFF.

The chain has TRBV25-1 and TRBJ2-7; a weak D match, TRBD1 (5 bases). Germline V lookup: CDR1 MGHDK, CDR2 SYGVNS. This CDR3 has 13 residues. V was cut by 6 bases and J by 4 bases, with 13 bases left in between. The CDR3 coding sequence is TGTGCCAGCAGCCGACAGTCGTTATACGAGCAGTACTTC. Translating it yields CASSRQSLYEQYF.